This T cell receptor beta chain was sequenced in a study of coeliac disease. Study-wide results and caveats: According to the authors, this method cannot detect gliadin-specific T cells in an unbiased way. Known gliadin-specific TRB sequences: about 50% of the 18 coeliac samples, only 1 of 6 controls.

This clone came up a few times. Its antigen is unknown. Repertoires were generated with immunoSEQ multiplex PCR, while TCRdb's copy carries only in-frame clones and drops some. The repertoire holds about 4,000 clones, with around 63% as singletons. Germline CDR1 is SGHNT and CDR2 is YYREEE (reference sequence). CDR3 size: 14 residues. V was pared by 2 bases and J by 1 base, with 6 bases between. J is TRBJ2-2 and V is TRBV5-4; the D is unclear. The receptor comes from a man between 65 and 85 years old without celiac disease. Sample: lymphocytes from the gut lamina propria. The CDR3 DNA sequence: TGTGCCAGCAGCTTTTCAGGGAACACCGGGGAGCTGTTTTTT. This gives the protein CASSFSGNTGELFF.